The clone carrying this T cell receptor (beta chain) was seen only a few times. Antigen unknown. Described treatment: roughly 11-day PBMC culture with coronavirus spike peptide pools or control peptides (ViraFEST assay). Germline CDR1 reads DFQATT; CDR2 reads SNEGSKA (reference sequence). This CDR3 comprises 11 residues. Trimming stripped 6 bases from V and 4 bases from J, with 9 bases between. The source of the sample is a study of vaccination and CD4 T cells after COVID-19. Sequencing of cultured CD4+ T cell DNA used the Oncomine TCR Beta short-read assay. TCRdb re-derived calls from the PCR reads in MiXCR, one entry per CDR3 protein. The table has around 16,000 distinct CDR3 sequences, less than 65% seen once.

Sequencing was performed on CD4+ T cells from blood, cultured in vitro. The V call is TRBV20-1, the J call TRBJ2-5; D is perhaps TRBD1 (5 bases). This clonotype was obtained from a human donor who had recovered from COVID-19. Written as DNA, the CDR3 is TGCAGTGCAGGGGCAAGAGAGACCCAGTACTTC. Amino acids: CSAGARETQYF.